The T cell receptor beta chain described here comes from a study of T cell changes during pregnancy in multiple sclerosis. This clone was recorded a few times. J was trimmed by 7 bases and V by 3 bases; bases with no gene match: 4. The germline CDR1 and CDR2 sequences are SEHNR and FQNEAQ (reference sequence). The CDR3 has 13 residues. Some clones are missing from TCRdb's copy, which holds only in-frame ones; the method was immunoSEQ multiplex PCR. The table has just over 55,000 clones, about 91% seen once. This clonotype was obtained from a female donor in good health, enrolled as a control in a pregnancy study. The V call is TRBV7-9, the J call TRBJ1-1; 8 nucleotides line up with TRBD1. The sequencing used peripheral blood, collected after pregnancy. CDR3 nucleotides: TGTGCCAGCAGCTTCGACAGGGGCCTTGAAGCTTTCTTT. Its protein is CASSFDRGLEAFF. The whole variable domain, remainder taken from reference TRBV7-9 and TRBJ1-1, is DTGVSQNPRHKITKRGQNVTFRCDPISEHNRLYWYRQTLGQGPEFLTYFQNEAQLEKSRLLSDRFSAERPKGSFSTLEIQRTEQGDSAMYLCASSFDRGLEAFFGQGTRLTVV.